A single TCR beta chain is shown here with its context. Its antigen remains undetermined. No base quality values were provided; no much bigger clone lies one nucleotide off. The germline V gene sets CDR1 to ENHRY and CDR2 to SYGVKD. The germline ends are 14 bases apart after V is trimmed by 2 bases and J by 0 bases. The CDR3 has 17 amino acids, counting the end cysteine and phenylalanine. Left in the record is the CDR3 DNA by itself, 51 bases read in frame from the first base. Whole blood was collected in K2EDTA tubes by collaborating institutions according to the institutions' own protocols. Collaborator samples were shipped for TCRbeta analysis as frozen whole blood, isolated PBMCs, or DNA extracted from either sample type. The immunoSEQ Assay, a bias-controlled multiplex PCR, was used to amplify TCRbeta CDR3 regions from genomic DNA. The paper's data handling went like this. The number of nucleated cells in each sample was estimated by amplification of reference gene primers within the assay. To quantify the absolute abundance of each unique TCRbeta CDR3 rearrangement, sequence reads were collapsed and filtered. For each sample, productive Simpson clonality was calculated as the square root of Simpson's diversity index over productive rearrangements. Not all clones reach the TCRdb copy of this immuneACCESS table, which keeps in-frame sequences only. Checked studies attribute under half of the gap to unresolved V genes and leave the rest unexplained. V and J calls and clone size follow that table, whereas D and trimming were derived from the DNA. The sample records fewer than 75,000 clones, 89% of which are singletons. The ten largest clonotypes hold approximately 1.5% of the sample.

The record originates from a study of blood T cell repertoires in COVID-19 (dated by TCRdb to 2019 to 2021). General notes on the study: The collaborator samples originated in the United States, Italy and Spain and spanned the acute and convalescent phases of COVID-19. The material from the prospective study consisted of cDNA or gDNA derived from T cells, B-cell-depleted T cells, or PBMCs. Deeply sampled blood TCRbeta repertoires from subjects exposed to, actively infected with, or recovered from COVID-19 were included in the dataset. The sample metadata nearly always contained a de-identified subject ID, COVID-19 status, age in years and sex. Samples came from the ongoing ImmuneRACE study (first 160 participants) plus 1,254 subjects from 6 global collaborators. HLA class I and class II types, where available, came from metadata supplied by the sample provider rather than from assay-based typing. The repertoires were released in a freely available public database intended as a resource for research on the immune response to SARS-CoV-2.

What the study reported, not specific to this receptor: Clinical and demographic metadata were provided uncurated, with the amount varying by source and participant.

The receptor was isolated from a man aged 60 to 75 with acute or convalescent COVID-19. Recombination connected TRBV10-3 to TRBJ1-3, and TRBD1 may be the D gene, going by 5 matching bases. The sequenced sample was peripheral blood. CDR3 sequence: CAISEGTEGFSGNTIYF. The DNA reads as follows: TGTGCCATCAGTGAGGGGACGGAGGGGTTCTCTGGAAACACCATATATTTT.